These 11 T cell receptor beta chains were sequenced from one sample in a study of shared clonotypes between healthy human individuals. TCRdb's copy holds only in-frame clones and misses some; the assay was immunoSEQ multiplex PCR. The table has 2 million to 2.5 million clones, about 92% seen once. The sample comprised naive CD4+ T cells from PBMCs. Subset specified: CD45RA+ positively selected. The receptors here all came from a man aged 18 to 30 in good health. Some clones in this sample may be carry-over from other donors' samples.

The J gene is TRBJ1-2, the V gene TRBV28; no clear D. The CDR3 contains 13 residues. Germline-derived CDR1 and CDR2 are MDHEN and SYDVKM. V shed 5 bases and J shed 3 bases, with 10 bases lying between them. This chain's CDR3 is CASSPVLDYGYTF. The CDR3 bases are TGTGCCAGCAGTCCGGTCCTAGACTATGGCTACACCTTC.

The rearrangement links TRBV14 to TRBJ1-4; D not certain. This CDR3 has 14 amino acids. Germline V gene sequence: CDR1 SGHDN, CDR2 FVKESK. V was trimmed by 2 bases and J by 4 bases, leaving 8 bases between them. The chain's CDR3 is CASSQRRINEKLFF. For the CDR3, the DNA is TGTGCCAGCAGCCAACGGCGGATTAATGAAAAACTGTTTTTT.

J is TRBJ2-6 and V is TRBV5-1, with TRBD1 identical over 10 bases. Germline V lookup: CDR1 SGHRS, CDR2 YFSETQ. V was pared by 4 bases and J by 2 bases, with 27 bases of the junction left unmatched. The CDR3 is made up of 24 amino acids. The CDR3 bases are TGCGCCAGCAGCCCATCTCGTCTGGGTTTGGCGGGGGACAGGGGAATTGCTGGGGCCAACGTCCTGACTTTC. It encodes CASSPSRLGLAGDRGIAGANVLTF.

The chain carries TRBV7-3 and TRBJ2-7; TRBD1 or TRBD2 may be the D gene (5 bases each). Germline loops: CDR1 SGHTA, CDR2 FQGTGA. This CDR3 region has 15 residues. The V end was cut by 5 bases, the J end by 5 bases, with 19 bases between. The CDR3 DNA is TGTGCCAGCAGCCGAGGGGTGGGGCGCGAGAACGAGCAGTACTTC. It specifies CASSRGVGRENEQYF.

The chain is built from TRBV6-5 and TRBJ1-1; D remains unclear. The CDR3 consists of 14 residues. V was clipped by 4 bases and J by 5 bases, with 14 bases between them. CDR1 is MNHEY, CDR2 SVGAGI, per germline. For the CDR3, the DNA is TGTGCCAGCAGTTCGGGTGTTTGGGAAACTGAAGCTTTCTTT. Protein sequence: CASSSGVWETEAFF.

V and J are TRBV7-6 and TRBJ2-5; no definite D call. The CDR3 totals 16 residues. V shed 1 base and J shed 0 bases, with 12 bases lying between them. CDR1 and CDR2 (germline): SGHVS, FNYEAQ. The CDR3 loop is CASSLVGGSYQETQYF. The DNA for the CDR3 is TGTGCCAGCAGCTTAGTAGGTGGGTCCTACCAAGAGACCCAGTACTTC.

The genes are TRBV2 and TRBJ2-3; TRBD2 might be the D (6 bases). Germline V lookup: CDR1 SNHLY, CDR2 FYNNEI. V dropped 10 bases and J dropped 3 bases, with 11 bases sitting between them. CDR3 size: 12 residues. This CDR3 reads CAIWLATDTQYF. CDR3 sequence (DNA): TGTGCCATTTGGCTAGCGACAGATACGCAGTATTTT.

Comments on this clone: A much larger clone lies a single base off, so this may be a read error. The sample holds other DNA sequences that translate to the same CDR3. The CDR3 DNA follows: TGTGCCAGCAGTGACAGGGGCACCGGGGAGCTGTTTTTT. It encodes CASSDRGTGELFF. J is TRBJ2-2 and V is TRBV6-4; perhaps TRBD1 as D (5 bases). Germline loops: CDR1 MRHNA, CDR2 SNTAGT. The CDR3 runs 13 residues. V was trimmed by 2 bases and J by 4 bases, leaving 5 bases between them.

The chain uses TRBV28 and TRBJ1-1; no definite D call. The germline V gene has CDR1 MDHEN and CDR2 SYDVKM. V dropped 11 bases and J dropped 4 bases, with 11 bases sitting between them. The CDR3 is made up of 11 amino acids. In DNA form, the CDR3 reads TGTGCCCATAAGGGTCTCACTGAAGCTTTCTTT. Translated, it gives CAHKGLTEAFF.

The V gene is TRBV5-1, the J gene TRBJ2-2, with a weak D call TRBD1 (6 bases). In germline, CDR1 is SGHRS, CDR2 YFSETQ. V was trimmed by 4 bases and J by 4 bases, leaving 11 bases between them. The CDR3 extends over 14 amino acids. Written as DNA, the CDR3 is TGCGCCAGCAGCGCCCAGGGGAGCACCGGGGAGCTGTTTTTT. Protein sequence: CASSAQGSTGELFF. The whole variable domain, remainder taken from reference TRBV5-1 and TRBJ2-2, is KAGVTQTPRYLIKTRGQQVTLSCSPISGHRSVSWYQQTPGQGLQFLFEYFSETQRNKGNFPGRFSGRQFSNSRSEMNVSTLELGDSALYLCASSAQGSTGELFFGEGSRLTVL.

The chain joins TRBV27 to TRBJ2-3; D is uncertain. The CDR3 is 16 residues long. In germline, CDR1 is MNHEY, CDR2 SMNVEV (reference sequence). The V end was cut by 2 bases, the J end by 0 bases, with 12 bases between. CDR3 loop: CASSLRGSYSTDTQYF. CDR3 bases: TGTGCCAGCAGTTTACGCGGCAGCTACAGCACAGATACGCAGTATTTT.